This TCR beta chain was retrieved from a study of T cells after yellow fever vaccination. Study-level information: SMART-Seq v4 Ultra Low Input prepared the low-cell-number fractions.

This clonotype has only a few counts. The V gene lost 6 bases and the J gene lost 5 bases, with 8 bases spanning the gap. Germline V gene lookup returns CDR1 MNHEY and CDR2 SMNVEV (reference sequence). This CDR3 spans 12 amino acids. A 5'RACE template-switching step, the method used to make TCR cDNA, added a universal primer site and UMIs. One entry per CDR3 protein, called by TCRdb with MiXCR from the 5' RACE reads. In the table there are about 340,000 distinct CDR3 sequences, about 12% of which are singletons. This clonotype originated in a man younger than 35 who received the YFV17D yellow fever vaccine. Sequencing was performed on CD4+ T cells sorted from PBMCs, taken 15 days after the yellow fever booster vaccination. This chain joins TRBV27 and TRBJ2-1; no clear D gene. The DNA for the CDR3 is TGTGCCAGCAGCTCAGGTCACAATGAGCAGTTCTTC. This translates into CASSSGHNEQFF.